These 17 T cell receptor beta chains share one sample of origin, sequenced in a study of blood T cells in healthy people across ages (dated by TCRdb to the mid-2010s). Library construction relied on 5' RACE. Sequenced on an Illumina HiSeq 2500. A second about 7 to 12 cycle PCR used a sample-barcoded 5' primer and a J-beta primer mix. In-frame beta chains were kept once TCRdb had trimmed the public reads at Q25 with fastp and called clones with MiXCR. Every distinct CDR3 protein forms one entry, paired with its most common genes and DNA. The sample includes some 1.5 million distinct CDR3 sequences, with 25% to 30% observed a single time. 7.7% of the sample is taken by the ten largest. Sequencing input: blood. Source of these receptors: a woman aged 30 to 39 in good health.

The chain recombines TRBV30 with TRBJ2-4; TRBD1 matches 8 bases. The DNA end is more similar to TRBJ2-7, so the J call may be wrong. The CDR3 consists of 14 residues. In germline, CDR1 is GTSNPN, CDR2 SVGIG (reference sequence). CDR3 nucleotides: TGTGCCTGGAGTGGACAGGGGTTTTGCGACGAGCAGTACTTC. Its protein is CAWSGQGFCDEQYF.

This clonotype was seen repeatedly, ten times or more. The V call is TRBV5-1, the J call TRBJ2-6, with 8 positions matching TRBD1. V lost 0 bases, J lost 4 bases, and 6 bases stayed unmatched. CDR1 SGHRS and CDR2 YFSETQ come from the germline V gene. This CDR3 is 17 amino acids long. The CDR3 DNA is TGCGCCAGCAGCTTGGCCGGACAGGGCTCCGGGGCCAACGTCCTGACTTTC. It yields the protein CASSLAGQGSGANVLTF. Full variable domain (rest looked up from reference TRBV5-1 and TRBJ2-6): KAGVTQTPRYLIKTRGQQVTLSCSPISGHRSVSWYQQTPGQGLQFLFEYFSETQRNKGNFPGRFSGRQFSNSRSEMNVSTLELGDSALYLCASSLAGQGSGANVLTFGAGSRLTVL.

V is TRBV6-2 or TRBV6-3 and J is TRBJ2-2; D gene uncertain. The V gene's germline CDR1 is MNHEY and CDR2 SVGEGT. Trimming pared 1 base from V and 6 bases from J, leaving 9 bases between. The CDR3 is 14 residues long. CDR3 sequence (DNA): TGTGCCAGCAGTTACTATGAAGAATCCGGGGAGCTGTTTTTT. Translated: CASSYYEESGELFF.

Many counts were recorded for this clonotype. The chain carries TRBV7-2 and TRBJ2-1; 10 bases map to TRBD2. Germline assignment: CDR1 SGHTA and CDR2 FQGNSA. CDR3 length: 14 amino acids. With V trimmed by 3 bases and J by 7 bases, 3 bases remained unmatched. The CDR3 loop reads CASSFGTSVNEQFF. DNA of the CDR3: TGTGCCAGCAGCTTCGGGACTAGCGTGAATGAGCAGTTCTTC.

On this clonotype: This may be a read error, as it is one base from a much larger clone. The V and J genes are TRBV5-6 and TRBJ2-5; D may be TRBD2 (5 bases). The CDR3 has 16 residues. From germline, CDR1 is SGHDT and CDR2 YYEEEE. The CDR3 here is CTSSLGVGSNLETQYF. The CDR3 DNA is TGTACCAGCAGCTTGGGAGTGGGATCCAATTTGGAGACCCAGTACTTC.

The table lists this clonotype with many counts. The rearrangement uses TRBV29-1 and TRBJ2-3; maybe TRBD2 (6 bases). Germline V lookup: CDR1 SQVTM, CDR2 ANQGSEA. The CDR3 is 13 amino acids. Deletions cut 4 bases from V and 0 bases from J, with 8 bases between. The CDR3 loop reads CSVAAGSTDTQYF. DNA of the CDR3: TGCAGCGTTGCGGCGGGAAGCACAGATACGCAGTATTTT.

This clonotype was seen repeatedly, ten times or more. V is TRBV4-3 and J is TRBJ2-7, with D possibly being TRBD1 (5 bases). V lost 3 bases, J lost 5 bases, and 20 bases lay in between. The CDR3 consists of 16 residues. Germline values: CDR1 LGHNA, CDR2 YSLEER. CDR3 bases: TGCGCCAGCAGCCAGTTCGCGGCAGGGCGCATTGACGAGCAGTACTTC. Amino acid sequence: CASSQFAAGRIDEQYF.

This clonotype was detected many times. The CDR3 loop is CSVEQGYDEQFF. The CDR3 DNA reads as TGCAGCGTTGAACAGGGGTACGATGAGCAGTTCTTC. This chain joins TRBV29-1 and TRBJ2-1; D perhaps matches TRBD1 (6 bases). This CDR3 region has 12 residues. Trimming pared 2 bases from V and 8 bases from J, leaving 10 bases between. The germline V gene has CDR1 SQVTM and CDR2 ANQGSEA.

This clonotype was seen only a few times. This chain connects TRBV19 to TRBJ2-7, with 11 bases aligning to TRBD1. Germline V gives CDR1 LNHDA, CDR2 SQIVND (reference sequence). The trim removed 6 bases at V and 2 bases at J, leaving 6 bases unmatched. This CDR3 is 15 amino acids long. The CDR3 nucleotides read TGTGCCAGTAGCTCAAGGACAGGGGGCGCCTACGAGCAGTACTTC. Translating it yields CASSSRTGGAYEQYF.

This clonotype occurred a few times. The J gene is TRBJ2-7, the V gene TRBV28; D unclear. V was cut by 2 bases and J by 0 bases, with 8 bases left in between. The germline CDR1 and CDR2 sequences are MDHEN and SYDVKM. This CDR3 spans 14 amino acids. The CDR3 DNA reads TGTGCCAGCAGTTTAATTACCAGCTCCTACGAGCAGTACTTC. Translation: CASSLITSSYEQYF. Using reference TRBV28 and TRBJ2-7 for the parts outside the CDR3, the full variable domain is DVKVTQSSRYLVKRTGEKVFLECVQDMDHENMFWYRQDPGLGLRLIYFSYDVKMKEKGDIPEGYSVSREKKERFSLILESASTNQTSMYLCASSLITSSYEQYFGPGTRLTVT.

The chain carries TRBV7-2 and TRBJ2-3, with D maybe TRBD2 (6 bases). Deletions cut 2 bases from V and 4 bases from J, with 22 bases between. The CDR3 extends over 18 amino acids. The V gene's germline CDR1 is SGHTA and CDR2 FQGNSA. The CDR3 loop reads CASSLNIGGRGPADTQYF. The CDR3 DNA sequence: TGTGCCAGCAGCTTAAATATCGGGGGAAGGGGTCCCGCAGATACGCAGTATTTT.

In its sample, this clonotype was seen a few times. The chain carries TRBV7-2 and TRBJ2-5; D is uncertain. Per germline, CDR1 SGHTA and CDR2 FQGNSA. The CDR3 is made up of 14 amino acids. Trimming left V 5 bases short and J 11 bases short, with 21 bases between. CDR3 amino acids: CASSQFPPMGEQYF. DNA of the CDR3: TGTGCCAGCAGCCAGTTCCCCCCGATGGGTGAGCAGTACTTC.

The chain couples TRBV20-1 to TRBJ1-2; D possibly corresponds to TRBD1 (6 bases). The germline CDR1 and CDR2 sequences are DFQATT and SNEGSKA (reference sequence). V lost 1 base and J 5 bases, leaving 17 bases between the germline ends. The CDR3 totals 15 residues. This chain's CDR3 is CSARAPPDSDYGYTF. For the CDR3, the DNA is TGCAGTGCTAGAGCCCCCCCGGACAGTGATTATGGCTACACCTTC.

The chain has TRBV12-3 or TRBV12-4 and TRBJ2-4; a weak D match, TRBD1 (6 bases). Trimming left V 7 bases short and J 0 bases short, with 10 bases between. The CDR3 consists of 14 residues. The CDR3 spells CASTLDRAKNIQYF. CDR3 bases: TGTGCCAGCACCCTGGACAGAGCCAAAAACATTCAGTACTTC.

V gene TRBV5-4 combines with J gene TRBJ2-1; D is undetermined. Germline lookup yields CDR1 SGHNT and CDR2 YYREEE (reference sequence). The CDR3 is 15 amino acids. The V end was cut by 0 bases, the J end by 4 bases, with 11 bases between. The CDR3 protein is CASSLGSQKYNEQFF. DNA for the CDR3: TGTGCCAGCAGCTTGGGGTCGCAGAAATACAATGAGCAGTTCTTC.

V usage is TRBV6-2 or TRBV6-3 and J usage is TRBJ2-7; 7 nucleotides match TRBD2. Germline CDR1 and CDR2: MNHEY and SVGEGT. The CDR3 length is 15 residues. V dropped 7 bases and J dropped 7; count of bases not matched to a gene: 16. CDR3 in DNA: TGTGCCAGCATGAATTGGGAGGGTGGCTACAATGAGCAGTACTTC. Its translation: CASMNWEGGYNEQYF.

For this clonotype: A read error may be the cause here, since a much bigger clone is one base away. The rearrangement joins TRBV12-3 or TRBV12-4 to TRBJ2-7, with TRBD2 matching 12 bases. The CDR3 loop spans 15 amino acids. The CDR3 DNA is TGTGCCAACAGTTCCAAGACTAGCGGGAGCTACGAGCAGTACTTC. It translates to CANSSKTSGSYEQYF.